These 22 T cell receptor beta chains share one sample of origin, sequenced in a study of T cells after yellow fever vaccination. TCRdb re-analysed the 5' RACE reads in MiXCR, keeping a single row per CDR3 protein. Among about 26,000 distinct CDR3 sequences, approximately 4.8% were seen once, and the ten largest hold around 40%. This sample comprised PBMCs, either bulk or a sorted T-cell subset (CD4+, CD8+, memory, or dextramer-sorted; not recorded which), obtained on the day of the yellow fever booster vaccination. All receptors come from a man younger than 35 who received the YFV17D yellow fever vaccine.

The CDR3 protein is CASSLGHNTGELFF. The DNA of the CDR3 is TGTGCCAGCAGCCTGGGACACAACACCGGGGAGCTGTTTTTT. This rearrangement joins TRBV14 to TRBJ2-2; tentatively, D is TRBD1 (6 bases). The V and J ends lost 4 bases and 2 bases respectively, with 8 bases between them. The CDR3 consists of 14 residues. Germline V CDR1 and CDR2: SGHDN, FVKESK.

The chain uses TRBV5-6 and TRBJ2-5, with D tentatively TRBD2 (5 bases). The V gene lost 0 bases and the J gene lost 2 bases, with 8 bases spanning the gap. Per germline, CDR1 SGHDT and CDR2 YYEEEE. CDR3 length: 14 amino acids. The CDR3 protein is CASSLATTQETQYF. The DNA for the CDR3 is TGTGCCAGCAGCTTGGCGACTACTCAAGAGACCCAGTACTTC.

The CDR3 coding sequence is TGTGCCAGCAGGCTCCGAGTCGACAATGAGCAGTTCTTC. Encoded protein: CASRLRVDNEQFF. The V and J genes are TRBV5-4 and TRBJ2-1; D is undetermined. The germline V gene has CDR1 SGHNT and CDR2 YYREEE (reference sequence). With 5 bases removed from V and 5 bases from J, the gap between germline ends came to 11 bases. The CDR3 is 13 residues long. Variable domain in full (rest from reference TRBV5-4 and TRBJ2-1): ETGVTQSPTHLIKTRGQQVTLRCSSQSGHNTVSWYQQALGQGPQFIFQYYREEENGRGNFPPRFSGLQFPNYSSELNVNALELDDSALYLCASRLRVDNEQFFGPGTRLTVL.

This clonotype has a count of ten or more. V and J are TRBV24-1 and TRBJ1-5, with 7 positions matching TRBD1. V lost 7 bases and J lost 4; bases outside the gene matches: 0. Germline CDR1 is KGHDR and CDR2 is SFDVKD. The CDR3 covers 12 residues. The CDR3 nucleotides read TGTGCCACCAGGGGACAGAATCAGCCCCAGCATTTT. Its translation: CATRGQNQPQHF.

This clonotype was observed many times. The chain combines TRBV27 with TRBJ2-3; no definite D call. Trimming shortened V by 6 bases and J by 2 bases, and 15 bases separated the two germline ends. This CDR3 contains 15 residues. The germline CDR1 and CDR2 sequences are MNHEY and SMNVEV (reference sequence). This CDR3 is CASSLQLGFTDTQYF. The CDR3 DNA is TGTGCCAGCAGCCTCCAGTTGGGTTTCACAGATACGCAGTATTTT.

This clonotype was seen ten or more times. V usage is TRBV10-3 and J usage is TRBJ1-6; TRBD1 might be the D (5 bases). Deletions cut 6 bases from V and 7 bases from J, with 13 bases between. The germline gives CDR1 ENHRY, CDR2 SYGVKD. There are 14 residues in the CDR3. CDR3 protein: CAISQGNYNSPLHF. The CDR3 DNA reads TGTGCCATCAGCCAGGGTAACTACAATTCACCCCTCCACTTT.

This clonotype was picked up many times. The chain combines TRBV11-2 with TRBJ2-1; D could derive from TRBD1 or TRBD2 (5 bases each). The CDR3 covers 13 residues. Trimming took off 2 bases at V and 8 bases at J, with 10 bases between the two ends. The germline V gene has CDR1 SGHAT and CDR2 FQNNGV. Here the CDR3 reads CASSLSWGYEQFF. The CDR3 DNA reads as TGTGCCAGCAGCTTATCTTGGGGGTATGAGCAGTTCTTC.

This clonotype was found many times. V usage is TRBV5-1 and J usage is TRBJ1-2, with no clear D. The CDR3 spans 13 residues. Trimming took 2 bases from V and 6 from J, leaving 11 bases between them. Per germline, CDR1 SGHRS and CDR2 YFSETQ. CDR3 residues: CASSLGWDHGYTF. As DNA, the CDR3 is TGCGCCAGCAGCTTAGGGTGGGATCATGGCTACACCTTC.

This clonotype was recorded many times. The V gene is TRBV4-3, the J gene TRBJ2-2, with D possibly TRBD1 on 6 matching bases. The germline gives CDR1 LGHNA, CDR2 YSLEER. CDR3 length equals 15 residues. V was clipped by 6 bases and J by 0 bases, with 11 bases between them. The CDR3 here is CASRPDSSNTGELFF. The CDR3 coding sequence is TGCGCCAGCAGGCCGGACAGTTCGAACACCGGGGAGCTGTTTTTT.

This clonotype was observed a few times. V usage is TRBV18 and J usage is TRBJ2-7; 8 bases map to TRBD1. J lost 5 bases, V lost 5 bases, and 5 bases had no gene match. Per the germline V gene, CDR1 is KGHSH and CDR2 is LQKENI. There are 13 residues in the CDR3. CDR3 sequence: CASSVTGENEQYV. CDR3 bases: TGTGCCAGCTCAGTGACAGGGGAAAACGAGCAGTACGTC.

This clonotype has ten or more counts. This chain joins TRBV11-2 and TRBJ1-5; D call uncertain. The CDR3 is made up of 14 amino acids. Per the germline V gene, CDR1 is SGHAT and CDR2 is FQNNGV. V was shortened by 5 bases and J by 5 bases, with 13 bases between the two germline ends. As DNA, the CDR3 is TGTGCCAGCAGCCAGTCGGCAACGGATCAGCCCCAGCATTTT. Its protein product is CASSQSATDQPQHF.

This clonotype has ten or more counts. The V and J genes are TRBV24-1 and TRBJ2-1; 11 bases line up with TRBD2. CDR3 length equals 15 residues. The germline gives CDR1 KGHDR, CDR2 SFDVKD. V dropped 3 bases and J dropped 8; count of bases not matched to a gene: 5. CDR3 sequence (DNA): TGTGCCACCAGTGATCCCGGACTAGCGGGTGATGAGCAGTTCTTC. This encodes CATSDPGLAGDEQFF.

At least ten counts were recorded for this clonotype. DNA for the CDR3: TGTGCCAGCAGCCCTGTAGTAGAAAAACTGTTTTTT. Translated: CASSPVVEKLFF. This chain joins TRBV25-1 and TRBJ1-4; D is ambiguous. CDR3 length: 12 amino acids. The germline V and J ends were trimmed by 6 bases and 8 bases, with 10 bases remaining between them. The germline V gene has CDR1 MGHDK and CDR2 SYGVNS. Supplemented by reference TRBV25-1 and TRBJ1-4, the full variable domain reads EADIYQTPRYLVIGTGKKITLECSQTMGHDKMYWYQQDPGMELHLIHYSYGVNSTEKGDLSSESTVSRIRTEHFPLTLESARPSHTSQYLCASSPVVEKLFFGSGTQLSVL.

The chain carries TRBV11-3 and TRBJ2-5, with D possibly matching TRBD2 (5 bases). Trimming shortened V by 1 base and J by 2 bases, and 20 bases separated the two germline ends. CDR3 length: 18 amino acids. Germline CDR1 and CDR2: SGHNT and YENEEA. CDR3 in amino acids: CASSLGSGGVWEQETQYF. Here the CDR3 DNA reads TGTGCCAGCAGCTTAGGAAGTGGTGGGGTCTGGGAGCAAGAGACCCAGTACTTC.

This clonotype was recorded at least ten times. The gene calls are TRBV7-2 and TRBJ2-1, with D possibly being TRBD1 or TRBD2 (6 bases each). V was shortened by 1 base and J by 7 bases, with 8 bases between the two germline ends. Germline-derived CDR1 and CDR2 are SGHTA and FQGNSA. The CDR3 extends over 13 amino acids. The CDR3 DNA reads TGTGCCAGCAGCTTAGAAGGGGGGAATGAGCAGTTCTTC. Translating it yields CASSLEGGNEQFF.

This clonotype occurred many times. The rearrangement uses TRBV7-2 and TRBJ1-2; the D gene is possibly TRBD1 (5 bases). CDR3 length: 15 amino acids. The germline V gene encodes CDR1 SGHTA and CDR2 FQGNSA. V was clipped by 5 bases and J by 5 bases, with 18 bases between them. CDR3 sequence reads: CASSPMTDLVYGYTF. CDR3 DNA: TGTGCCAGCAGCCCTATGACAGACCTAGTTTATGGCTACACCTTC.

This clonotype was counted only a few times. The chain uses TRBV7-2 and TRBJ1-5; tentative D call: TRBD1 (5 bases). Germline V gives CDR1 SGHTA, CDR2 FQGNSA. The CDR3 loop spans 16 amino acids. The V and J ends lost 1 base and 6 bases respectively, with 16 bases between them. The CDR3 DNA follows: TGTGCCAGCAGCTTAGGGCCAGCCGTCCAGGGTCAGCCCCAGCATTTT. Residues: CASSLGPAVQGQPQHF.

The chain links TRBV5-1 to TRBJ2-3; 9 bases agree with TRBD1. With 4 bases clipped from V and 2 bases from J, the junction kept 5 bases outside the gene matches. The CDR3 covers 15 residues. In germline, CDR1 is SGHRS, CDR2 YFSETQ. The CDR3 loop reads CASSRDRGDTDTQYF. The DNA of the CDR3 is TGCGCCAGCAGCCGCGACAGGGGGGACACAGATACGCAGTATTTT.

This clonotype was counted ten times or more. The chain has TRBV5-1 and TRBJ1-1; no clear D gene. V lost 4 bases and J 1 base, leaving 11 bases between the germline ends. The germline gives CDR1 SGHRS, CDR2 YFSETQ. The CDR3 sequence is 14 residues long. The CDR3 loop is CASSRFGANTEAFF. The DNA for the CDR3 is TGCGCCAGCAGCCGTTTCGGAGCGAACACTGAAGCTTTCTTT.

This clonotype was recorded at least ten times. CDR3 coding DNA: TGCGCCAGCAGCTCCTACAATCTGAACACTGAAGCTTTCTTT. It is translated as CASSSYNLNTEAFF. This rearrangement joins TRBV5-1 to TRBJ1-1; no reliable D call. CDR1 is SGHRS and CDR2 is YFSETQ in the germline V gene. The CDR3 runs to 14 residues. The V and J ends lost 3 bases and 0 bases respectively, with 9 bases between them.

CDR3 sequence: CASSSIRTGGYGYTF. The CDR3 region has the DNA TGTGCCAGCAGTTCCATTAGGACAGGGGGCTATGGCTACACCTTC. The chain uses TRBV6-6 and TRBJ1-2, with TRBD1 matching over 10 bases. The CDR3 consists of 15 residues. V lost 4 bases, J lost 4 bases, and 6 bases stayed unmatched. CDR1 and CDR2 (germline): MNHNY, SVGAGI (reference sequence).

The table lists this clonotype with many counts. The rearrangement uses TRBV12-3 or TRBV12-4 and TRBJ2-2; D remains ambiguous. V was shortened by 2 bases and J by 3 bases, with 4 bases between the two germline ends. The CDR3 is 13 residues long. The CDR3 region has the DNA TGTGCCAGCAGTTTATGGGACACCGGGGAGCTGTTTTTT. Its translation is CASSLWDTGELFF.